The rows below give T cell receptor beta chains drawn from one sample of a study of graft-versus-host responses after intestinal transplantation. The repertoire was sequenced with immunoSEQ multiplex PCR; TCRdb's copy has only in-frame clones and lacks some. The table shows 29,000 or so clones, with around 83% occurring only once. Sample: ileum tissue, taken 98 days after intestinal transplantation. The receptors shown here come from a human patient who received an intestinal transplant, so some T cells may come from the graft donor. Both conserved end residues are part of each CDR3. The size of a clone is reported for some rows only, either as once, few or many, or as a class for expanded clones.

j_call | clone_size | v_call | cdr3_length | cdr3_aa
TRBJ2-7 | - | TRBV20-1 | 11 | CSAPQGLLEYF
TRBJ1-4 | - | TRBV5-1 | 15 | CASSLEYATNEKLFF
TRBJ1-3 | - | TRBV5-1 | 16 | CASSLFLGYSGNTIYF
TRBJ2-7 | few | TRBV19 | 15 | CASSCRGLNYYEQYF
TRBJ2-1 | - | TRBV29-1 | 12 | CSVAEGAYEQFF
TRBJ2-1 | once | TRBV7-6 | 14 | CASSFSGGGDEQFF
TRBJ1-1 | - | TRBV14 | 13 | CATSPGQGWQAFF
TRBJ1-6 | - | TRBV2 | 14 | CASSTGGSNSPLHF
TRBJ1-2 | once | TRBV7-9 | 13 | CASSSGAFYGYTF
TRBJ2-7 | - | TRBV27 | 15 | CASSLSRTASYEQYF
TRBJ1-5 | - | TRBV21-1 | 15 | CASSKGQGSNWPQHF
TRBJ1-1 | - | TRBV7-8 | 14 | CASSPTTGVIEAFF
TRBJ2-2 | - | TRBV18 | 16 | CASSPWLGHNTGELFF
TRBJ1-2 | - | TRBV15 | 11 | CATRGWDGYTF
TRBJ1-2 | - | TRBV7-9 | 16 | CASSVQSGVGAYGYTF
TRBJ2-1 | - | TRBV6-5 | 12 | CASSPHAYEQFF
TRBJ1-2 | - | TRBV6-1 | 15 | CASSSFSTPNYGYTF
TRBJ1-1 | - | TRBV6-5 | 15 | CASSLPGSLNTEAFF
TRBJ2-3 | once | TRBV28 | 15 | CASSLRGGITDTQYF
TRBJ2-7 | - | TRBV10-3 | 17 | CAIAGLAGGPLGYEQYF
TRBJ2-5 | - | TRBV11-2 | 15 | CASSSPWGILETQYF
TRBJ1-4 | - | TRBV25-1 | 15 | CASSESAGLNEKLFF
TRBJ2-2 | - | TRBV29-1 | 14 | CSVEGQGMAGELFF
TRBJ2-5 | - | TRBV4-1 | 13 | CASSLTGGETQYF
TRBJ2-1 | once | TRBV10-1 | 15 | CASHPGSGNLNEQFF
TRBJ2-7 | few | TRBV4-1 | 13 | CASSQGDNYEQYF
TRBJ1-1 | - | TRBV2 | 15 | CASSELVRVAGGAFF
TRBJ2-5 | - | TRBV6-1 | 15 | CASSPGLAGQETQYF
TRBJ1-4 | - | TRBV19 | 18 | CASSIPPKGGGHGGKLFF
TRBJ2-7 | - | TRBV6-4 | 13 | CASSAFSGYEQYF
TRBJ2-3 | - | TRBV20-1 | 8 | CSAFGGIF
TRBJ1-2 | once | TRBV4-1 | 12 | CASSQTGASYTF
TRBJ2-3 | - | TRBV7-3 | 14 | CASSLNGPGDTQYF
TRBJ2-1 | few | TRBV5-8 | 12 | CASSFMGHEQFF
TRBJ2-1 | - | TRBV7-3 | 13 | CASSILTGGEQFF
TRBJ2-1 | once | TRBV6-5 | 11 | CATFRFNEQFF
TRBJ2-7 | - | TRBV5-1 | 14 | CASSSTGGAYEQYF
TRBJ2-7 | - | TRBV4-1 | 15 | CASSQGRTDSYEQYF
TRBJ1-4 | once | TRBV5-1 | 15 | CASSPTAVTNEKLFF
TRBJ1-4 | - | TRBV21-1 | 14 | CASREGATNEKLFF
TRBJ1-5 | - | TRBV5-8 | 15 | CASSLGYTGGQPQHF
TRBJ2-3 | - | TRBV9 | 17 | CASSVDAGGPNTDTQYF
TRBJ1-2 | - | TRBV6-5 | 13 | CASSLQRIYGYTF
TRBJ2-2 | - | TRBV19 | 15 | CASMKGPVNTGELFF
TRBJ2-7 | - | TRBV5-4 | 15 | CASSEGTSGGYEQYF
TRBJ2-5 | - | TRBV5-8 | 14 | CASSLAGLKETQYF
TRBJ2-1 | - | TRBV9 | 15 | CASSSEGGANNEQFF
TRBJ1-2 | - | TRBV29-1 | 10 | CSVYNYGYTF
TRBJ1-6 | few | TRBV18 | 14 | CASSAQGKNSPLHF
TRBJ2-7 | few | TRBV6-6 | 14 | CASGGTSGAYEQYF
TRBJ1-1 | - | TRBV13 | 14 | CASSGMGGHTEAFF
TRBJ1-3 | - | TRBV9 | 16 | CASSVAGGIGGNTIYF
TRBJ1-2 | - | TRBV6-1 | 12 | CASSDRGGGYTF
TRBJ2-3 | - | TRBV5-8 | 13 | CASSNWGTDTQYF
TRBJ1-5 | once | TRBV19 | 18 | CASRTAGTPRWSNQPQHF